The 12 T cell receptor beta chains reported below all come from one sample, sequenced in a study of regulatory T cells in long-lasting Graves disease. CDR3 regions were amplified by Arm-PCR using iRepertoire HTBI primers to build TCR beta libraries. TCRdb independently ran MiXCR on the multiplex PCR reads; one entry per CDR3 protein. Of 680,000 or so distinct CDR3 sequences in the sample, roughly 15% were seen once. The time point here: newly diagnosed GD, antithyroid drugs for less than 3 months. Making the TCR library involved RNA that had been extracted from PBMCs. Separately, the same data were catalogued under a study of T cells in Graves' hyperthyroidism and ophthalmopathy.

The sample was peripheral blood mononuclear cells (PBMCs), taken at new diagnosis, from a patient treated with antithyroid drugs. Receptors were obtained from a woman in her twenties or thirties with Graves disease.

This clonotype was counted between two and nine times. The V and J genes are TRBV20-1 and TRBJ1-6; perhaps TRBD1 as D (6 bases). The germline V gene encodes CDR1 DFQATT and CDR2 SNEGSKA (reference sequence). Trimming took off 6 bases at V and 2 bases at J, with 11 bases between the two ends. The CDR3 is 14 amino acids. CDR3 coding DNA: TGCAGTGCGGGGGCGGGGACCTATAATTCACCCCTCCACTTT. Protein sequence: CSAGAGTYNSPLHF.

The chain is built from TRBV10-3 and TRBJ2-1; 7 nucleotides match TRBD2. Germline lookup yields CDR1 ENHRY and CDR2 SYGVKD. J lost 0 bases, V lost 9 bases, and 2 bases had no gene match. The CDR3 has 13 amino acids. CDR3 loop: CAIGTTSYNEQFF. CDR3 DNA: TGTGCCATAGGGACTACCTCCTACAATGAGCAGTTCTTC.

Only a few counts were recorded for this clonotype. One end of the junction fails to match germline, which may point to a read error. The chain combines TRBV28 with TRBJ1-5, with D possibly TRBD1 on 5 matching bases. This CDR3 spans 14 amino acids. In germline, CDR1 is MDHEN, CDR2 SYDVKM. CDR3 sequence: CANSLWRDGQPQHF. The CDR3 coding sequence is TGTGCCAACAGTTTATGGAGGGACGGACAGCCCCAGCATTTT.

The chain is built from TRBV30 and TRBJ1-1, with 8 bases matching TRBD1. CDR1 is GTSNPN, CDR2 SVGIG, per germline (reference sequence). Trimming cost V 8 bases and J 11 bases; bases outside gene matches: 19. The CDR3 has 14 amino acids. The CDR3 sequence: CAGTPRQGASGAFF. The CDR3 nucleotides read TGTGCCGGTACTCCGAGGCAGGGGGCTTCGGGGGCTTTCTTT.

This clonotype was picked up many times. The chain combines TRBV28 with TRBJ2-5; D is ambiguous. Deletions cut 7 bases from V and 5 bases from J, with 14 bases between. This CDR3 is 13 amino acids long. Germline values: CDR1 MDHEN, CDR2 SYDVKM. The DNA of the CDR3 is TGTGCCAGCACCCCCTCCGGGCTGGAGACCCAGTACTTC. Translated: CASTPSGLETQYF.

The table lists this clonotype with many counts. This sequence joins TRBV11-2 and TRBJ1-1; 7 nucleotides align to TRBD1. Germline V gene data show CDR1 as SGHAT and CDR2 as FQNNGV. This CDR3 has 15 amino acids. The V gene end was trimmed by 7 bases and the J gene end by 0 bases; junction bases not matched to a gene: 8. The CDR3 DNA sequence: TGTGCCAGCACCCTGGGACAGTCAATGAACACTGAAGCTTTCTTT. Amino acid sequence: CASTLGQSMNTEAFF.

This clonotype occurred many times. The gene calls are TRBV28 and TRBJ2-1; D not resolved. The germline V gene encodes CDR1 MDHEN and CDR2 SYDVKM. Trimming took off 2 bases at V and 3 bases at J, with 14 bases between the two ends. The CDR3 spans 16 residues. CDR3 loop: CASSLEALQHYNEQFF. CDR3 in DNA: TGTGCCAGCAGTTTAGAGGCACTTCAACACTACAATGAGCAGTTCTTC.

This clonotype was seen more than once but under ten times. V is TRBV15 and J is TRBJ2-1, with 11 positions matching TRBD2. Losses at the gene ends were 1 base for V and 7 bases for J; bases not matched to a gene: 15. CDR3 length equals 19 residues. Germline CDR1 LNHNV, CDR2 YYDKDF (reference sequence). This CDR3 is CATSRGSGGSGRAENEQFF. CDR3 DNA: TGTGCCACCAGCAGAGGTTCCGGTGGTAGCGGGAGGGCCGAGAATGAGCAGTTCTTC. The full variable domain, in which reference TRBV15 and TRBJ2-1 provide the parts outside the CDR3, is DAMVIQNPRYQVTQFGKPVTLSCSQTLNHNVMYWYQQKSSQAPKLLFHYYDKDFNNEADTPDNFQSRRPNTSFCFLDIRSPGLGDTAMYLCATSRGSGGSGRAENEQFFGPGTRLTVL.

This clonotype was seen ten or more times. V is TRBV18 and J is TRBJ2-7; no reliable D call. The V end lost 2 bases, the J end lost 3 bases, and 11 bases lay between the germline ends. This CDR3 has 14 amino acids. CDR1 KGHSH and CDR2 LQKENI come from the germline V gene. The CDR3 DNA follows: TGTGCCAGCTCACCAGGCGTACCCGACTACGAGCAGTACTTC. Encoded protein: CASSPGVPDYEQYF.

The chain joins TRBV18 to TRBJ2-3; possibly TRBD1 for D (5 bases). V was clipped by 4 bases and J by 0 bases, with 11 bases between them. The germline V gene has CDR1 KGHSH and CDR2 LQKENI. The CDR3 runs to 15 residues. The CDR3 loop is CASSQRGLSTDTQYF. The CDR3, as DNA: TGTGCCAGCTCACAAAGGGGCCTTAGCACAGATACGCAGTATTTT.

The chain's CDR3 is CASSWGGTGQAFF. CDR3 DNA: TGTGCCAGCAGCTGGGGGGGGACAGGACAAGCTTTCTTT. J is TRBJ1-1 and V is TRBV7-9, with 8 nucleotides matching TRBD1. Looked up from germline, CDR1 is SEHNR and CDR2 is FQNEAQ (reference sequence). CDR3 length: 13 residues. V gave up 4 bases and J gave up 9 bases; unmatched junction bases: 7.

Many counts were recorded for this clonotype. The CDR3 sequence: CASSLAADYGYTF. Written as DNA, the CDR3 is TGTGCCAGCAGCTTAGCGGCGGACTATGGCTACACCTTC. The chain joins TRBV11-2 to TRBJ1-2; D remains ambiguous. Germline V gives CDR1 SGHAT, CDR2 FQNNGV. This CDR3 region has 13 residues. V was clipped by 1 base and J by 3 bases, with 6 bases between them. The variable domain in full, completed from reference TRBV11-2 and TRBJ1-2, reads EAGVAQSPRYKIIEKRQSVAFWCNPISGHATLYWYQQILGQGPKLLIQFQNNGVVDDSQLPKDRFSAERLKGVDSTLKIQPAKLEDSAVYLCASSLAADYGYTFGSGTRLTVV.